What follows is one T cell receptor (beta chain) and its context. These data originate in a study of blood T cell repertoires in COVID-19. Study context: Whether acute or convalescent, the COVID-19 samples came from the United States, Italy and Spain. From T cells, B-cell-depleted T cells, or PBMCs came the material, which was cDNA or gDNA.

V lost 0 bases and J 8 bases, leaving 4 bases between the germline ends. The CDR3 sequence is 12 residues long. Germline values: CDR1 KGHSH, CDR2 LQKENI. In the authors' workflow: Nucleated cell counts were estimated from reference gene primer amplification. Method: immunoSEQ multiplex PCR; TCRdb's copy keeps in-frame clones and lacks some. V, J and clone size were drawn from that table, and D and trimming were deduced from the DNA. The data hold about 120,000 clones, with 78% observed a single time. This sequence joins TRBV18 and TRBJ2-2, with no clear D. The source of this sequence is a man in his 70s with acute or convalescent COVID-19. Sequencing was done on a sample of peripheral blood. DNA for the CDR3: TGTGCCAGCTCACCACCGCTAGGGGAGCTGTTTTTT. It specifies CASSPPLGELFF.